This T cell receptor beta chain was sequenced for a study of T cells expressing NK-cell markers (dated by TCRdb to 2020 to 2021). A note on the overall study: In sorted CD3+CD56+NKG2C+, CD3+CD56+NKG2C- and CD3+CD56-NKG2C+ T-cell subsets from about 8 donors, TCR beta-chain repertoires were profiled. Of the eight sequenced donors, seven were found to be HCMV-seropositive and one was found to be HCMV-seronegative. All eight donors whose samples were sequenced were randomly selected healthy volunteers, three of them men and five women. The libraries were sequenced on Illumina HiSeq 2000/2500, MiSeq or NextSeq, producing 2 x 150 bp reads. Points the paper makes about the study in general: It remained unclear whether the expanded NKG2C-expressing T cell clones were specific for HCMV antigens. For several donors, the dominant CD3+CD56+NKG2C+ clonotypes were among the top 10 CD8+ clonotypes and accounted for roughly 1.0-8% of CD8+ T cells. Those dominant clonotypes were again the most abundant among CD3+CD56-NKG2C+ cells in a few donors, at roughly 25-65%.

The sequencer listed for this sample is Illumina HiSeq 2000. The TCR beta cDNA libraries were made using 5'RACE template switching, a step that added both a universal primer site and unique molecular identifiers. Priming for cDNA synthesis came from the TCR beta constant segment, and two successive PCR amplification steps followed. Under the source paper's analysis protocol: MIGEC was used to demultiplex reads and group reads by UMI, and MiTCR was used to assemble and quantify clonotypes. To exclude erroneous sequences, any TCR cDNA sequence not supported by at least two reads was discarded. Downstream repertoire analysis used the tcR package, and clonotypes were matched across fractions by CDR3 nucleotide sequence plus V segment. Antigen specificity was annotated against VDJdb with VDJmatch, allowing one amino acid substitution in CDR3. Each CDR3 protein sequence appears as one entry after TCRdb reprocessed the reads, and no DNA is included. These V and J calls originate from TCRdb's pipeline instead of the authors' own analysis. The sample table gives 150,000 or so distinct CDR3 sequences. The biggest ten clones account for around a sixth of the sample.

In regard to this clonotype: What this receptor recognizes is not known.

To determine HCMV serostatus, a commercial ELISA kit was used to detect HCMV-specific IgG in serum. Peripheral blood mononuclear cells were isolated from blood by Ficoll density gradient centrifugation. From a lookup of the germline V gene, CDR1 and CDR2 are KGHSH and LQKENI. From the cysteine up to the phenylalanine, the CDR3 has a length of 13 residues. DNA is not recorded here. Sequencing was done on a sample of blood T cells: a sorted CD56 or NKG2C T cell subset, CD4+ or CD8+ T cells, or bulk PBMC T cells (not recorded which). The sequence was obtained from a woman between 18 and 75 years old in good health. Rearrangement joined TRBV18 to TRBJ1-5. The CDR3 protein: CASSPGGGQPQHF.